This T cell receptor (beta chain) was found in a study of regulatory T cells in long-lasting Graves disease. Overall study results and limits: Newly diagnosed disease favored TRBV20-1 and TRBJ2-1 over persistent disease.

CDR3-region Arm-PCR and iRepertoire HTBI primers produced the TCR beta libraries. A single record per CDR3 protein comes from TCRdb applying MiXCR to the multiplex PCR reads. The sample records 450,000 or so distinct CDR3 sequences, around 21% being singletons. Described time point: persistent/refractory GD, antithyroid drugs over 5 years with positive TRAb. RNA from PBMCs was the source of the TCR library. Comment on this clonotype: Its matching antigen is unknown.

CDR3 length: 14 residues. CDR1 and CDR2 (germline): SGDLS, YYNGEE. V was trimmed by 0 bases and J by 3 bases, leaving 10 bases between them. This clonotype was obtained from a female donor with Graves disease. This chain uses TRBV9 with TRBJ2-7, with D perhaps given as TRBD1 or TRBD2 (5 bases each). Sequencing was performed on peripheral blood mononuclear cells (PBMCs), taken when the disease was refractory, from a patient treated with antithyroid drugs. This CDR3 is CASSVGDVNYEQYF. For the CDR3, the DNA is TGTGCCAGCAGCGTAGGGGACGTAAACTACGAGCAGTACTTC.